Reported below is one TCR beta chain. The entry originates in a study of OX40 agonist ivuxolimab in advanced cancers. Overall study context: Patients received the agonistic anti-OX40 (CD134) antibody ivuxolimab. Hepatocellular carcinoma, melanoma, renal cell or head and neck cancer affected the dose-escalation patients.

This CDR3 has 15 amino acids. Trimming cost V 4 bases and J 0 bases; bases outside gene matches: 3. Germline values: CDR1 MNHEY, CDR2 SMNVEV (reference sequence). TCRdb's copy holds only in-frame clones and misses some; the assay was immunoSEQ multiplex PCR. The table includes approximately 41,000 clones, roughly 90% detected once. The starting material was CD4+ or CD8+ T cells sorted from blood, obtained in a trial of the OX40 agonist ivuxolimab. This sequence was found in an adult with an advanced solid tumor such as melanoma, head and neck, liver or kidney cancer. The J gene is TRBJ1-2, the V gene TRBV27; 9 bases agree with TRBD1. This chain's CDR3 is CASSSGTGTNYGYTF. The DNA for the CDR3 is TGTGCCAGCAGTTCAGGGACAGGGACTAACTATGGCTACACCTTC.